This T cell receptor (beta chain) was obtained from a study of CD8+CD57+ T cells in acquired aplastic anemia. As for the study in general: Quantities of DNA derived from sorted CD4+ and CD8+ cells averaged roughly 3 ug. General study findings and limits: A set of twenty-nine CD8+ CDR3 sequences was shared between patients and controls, and these sequences appeared highly expressed in patients.

The V gene's germline CDR1 is MNHEY and CDR2 SMNVEV (reference sequence). This CDR3 region has 14 residues. In the case of this clonotype: Its antigen is still unknown. A much bigger clone sits one base away, suggesting this may be a read error.

TCR beta VDJ and CDR3 were profiled, and genomic DNA was the template. Each CDR3 protein gets one entry after TCRdb re-called the reads with MiXCR. The profile shows about 200,000 distinct CDR3 sequences, about 60% of them singletons. The patients chosen for sequencing had shown expansion of CD8+CD57+ cells (detected by flow cytometry). The origin of this receptor is a human donor with aplastic anemia. What was sequenced was sorted CD4+, CD8+, or CD8+CD57+ T cells (not recorded which) from PBMCs. V gene TRBV27 combines with J gene TRBJ2-3; D is possibly TRBD1 (5 bases). The CDR3 nucleotides are TGTGCCAACAGTCTACCGACAGCCCCGGATACGCAGTATTTT. This translates into CANSLPTAPDTQYF.